This entry concerns a single T cell receptor (beta chain). Germline V gives CDR1 MNHEY, CDR2 SVGAGI. This CDR3 contains 15 residues. The V and J ends lost 6 bases and 2 bases, in that order; junction bases with no gene match: 9. This sample is part of a study of blood T cell repertoires in COVID-19. Data came from immunoSEQ multiplex PCR; TCRdb stores just in-frame clones and leaves some out. The sample contains about 220,000 clones, 86% of which appear only once. The sample taken for sequencing was PBMCs or T cells enriched from blood (not recorded which). The chain links TRBV6-5 to TRBJ2-7; 8 nucleotides align to TRBD1. The source is a woman in her forties with acute COVID-19. In nucleotides, the CDR3 is TGTGCCAGCAGGCCCACAGGGGGGACGGCCTACGAGCAGTACGTC. Amino acids: CASRPTGGTAYEQYV.